Below, 19 T cell receptor beta chains from the same sample are listed, as sequenced in a study of T cells in Graves' hyperthyroidism and ophthalmopathy. TCR beta CDR3 region amplification was performed from RNA transcripts. Researchers ran a first-round RT-PCR on the TCR CDR3 using the HTBI primer set. Each CDR3 protein gets one entry after TCRdb re-called the multiplex PCR reads with MiXCR. Among 300,000 or so distinct CDR3 sequences listed, 18% were seen once. Sequenced: blood. The receptor source for this set is a woman in her 50s with Graves' hyperthyroidism.

The chain recombines TRBV20-1 with TRBJ1-6; the D gene is possibly TRBD1 (6 bases). The CDR3 spans 13 residues. V lost 6 bases and J lost 7, with 13 bases in between. Germline-derived CDR1 and CDR2 are DFQATT and SNEGSKA (reference sequence). The CDR3 DNA reads TGCAGTGCCACGGGGGCATTGAATTCACCCCTCCACTTT. This codes for CSATGALNSPLHF.

This chain joins TRBV28 and TRBJ2-4; 7 nucleotides align to TRBD1. Germline V gives CDR1 MDHEN, CDR2 SYDVKM. Losses at the gene ends were 6 bases for V and 9 bases for J; bases not matched to a gene: 5. CDR3 length equals 12 residues. The CDR3 spells CASSLDRAIQYF. In DNA, the CDR3 is TGTGCCAGCAGCCTCGACAGGGCCATTCAGTACTTC.

This chain uses TRBV12-3 or TRBV12-4 with TRBJ2-7, with no clear D. Trimming cost V 6 bases and J 4 bases, with 16 bases left between them. This CDR3 comprises 14 residues. Here the CDR3 DNA reads TGTGCCAGCAGACCGAACCCGAAACCTTACGAGCAGTACTTC. Translating gives CASRPNPKPYEQYF.

Regarding this clonotype: A much larger clone is a single base away; this may be a read error. The rearrangement joins TRBV6-2 or TRBV6-3 to TRBJ1-1; D gene uncertain. The CDR3 runs to 15 residues. The germline V gene has CDR1 MNHEY and CDR2 SVGEGT. V was shortened by 7 bases and J by 0 bases, with 15 bases between the two germline ends. CDR3 residues: CASTLVRALNTEAFF. The CDR3 nucleotides are TGTGCCAGCACCCTCGTCAGAGCCCTGAACACTGAAGCTTTCTTT.

A few counts support this clonotype. The chain combines TRBV4-1 with TRBJ2-7; 8 positions agree with TRBD1. CDR3 length equals 14 residues. Trimming cost V 8 bases and J 2 bases; bases outside gene matches: 8. Looked up from germline, CDR1 is MGHRA and CDR2 is YSYEKL. The DNA for the CDR3 is TGCGCCAGCGCTTGCCGGGGACAGGCCTACGAGCAGTACGTC. It encodes CASACRGQAYEQYV.

This clonotype was observed many times. The chain combines TRBV7-9 with TRBJ1-4; D gene unclear. V was trimmed by 3 bases and J by 6 bases, leaving 17 bases between them. Germline V gene lookup returns CDR1 SEHNR and CDR2 FQNEAQ (reference sequence). The CDR3 is 16 amino acids. CDR3 bases: TGTGCCAGCAGCTTGGCCTCCGGCACTAGGGATGAAAAACTGTTTTTT. It is translated as CASSLASGTRDEKLFF.

V usage is TRBV7-2 and J usage is TRBJ1-2; 7 bases fit TRBD1. Germline V gene sequence: CDR1 SGHTA, CDR2 FQGNSA. CDR3 size: 13 residues. V shed 3 bases and J 6 bases; nucleotides not matched to a gene: 4. CDR3 protein: CASSFSTGNGYTF. In DNA form, the CDR3 reads TGTGCCAGCAGCTTTTCGACAGGGAATGGCTACACCTTC.

This clonotype has just a few counts. The chain couples TRBV6-1 to TRBJ1-5; TRBD1 matches 11 bases. The J segment lost 7 bases and the V segment lost 6 bases, leaving 5 bases of the junction unmatched. The germline gives CDR1 MNHNS, CDR2 SASEGT. CDR3 length: 14 amino acids. The CDR3 loop is CASRGQGAWQPQHF. The CDR3 coding sequence is TGTGCCAGCAGAGGACAGGGGGCCTGGCAGCCCCAGCATTTT.

This clonotype was counted many times. The V gene is TRBV12-3 or TRBV12-4, the J gene TRBJ2-1; TRBD1 agrees at 9 bases. V lost 6 bases to trimming and J lost 7 bases; unmatched junction nucleotides: 10. This CDR3 spans 15 amino acids. The chain's CDR3 is CASSHGQGLRNEQFF. In nucleotides, the CDR3 is TGTGCCAGCAGCCACGGACAGGGGCTGAGGAATGAGCAGTTCTTC.

This clonotype was recorded many times. The rearrangement uses TRBV11-2 and TRBJ2-1, with D unresolved. V shed 5 bases and J shed 0 bases, with 11 bases lying between them. This CDR3 is 15 amino acids long. Germline V CDR1 and CDR2: SGHAT, FQNNGV. CDR3 sequence: CASSPGVYSYNEQFF. CDR3 bases: TGTGCCAGCAGCCCAGGTGTTTACTCCTACAATGAGCAGTTCTTC.

This clonotype was picked up a small number of times. CDR3 coding DNA: TGTGCCAGCAGCGCGACAAGGACAGGGGGATATTCTATCTATGGCTACACCTTC. This gives the protein CASSATRTGGYSIYGYTF. The chain joins TRBV6-1 to TRBJ1-2, with 10 bases fitting TRBD1. The V segment lost 6 bases and the J segment 4 bases; nucleotides outside the gene matches: 17. The germline V gene has CDR1 MNHNS and CDR2 SASEGT. This CDR3 has 18 amino acids.

The V gene is TRBV30, the J gene TRBJ1-1, with 7 bases matching TRBD1. Germline assignment: CDR1 GTSNPN and CDR2 SVGIG (reference sequence). The length of the CDR3 is 13 residues. The junction had 6 bases not matched to a gene; V was cut back by 3 bases and J by 5 bases. Here the CDR3 reads CAWRERGRTEAFF. CDR3 DNA sequence: TGTGCCTGGAGAGAAAGGGGGCGGACTGAAGCTTTCTTT.

This clonotype was observed a few times. This chain joins TRBV12-3 or TRBV12-4 and TRBJ2-1; 9 bases match TRBD1. CDR3 length: 15 amino acids. Trimming cost V 7 bases and J 4 bases; bases outside gene matches: 8. In DNA, the CDR3 is TGTGCCAGCACCTTATCCGGACAGGGGTACAATGAGCAGTTCTTC. Amino acids: CASTLSGQGYNEQFF.

A few counts support this clonotype. The rearrangement links TRBV5-1 to TRBJ2-2, with D tentatively TRBD1 or TRBD2 (5 bases each). There are 15 residues in the CDR3. The V and J ends lost 3 bases and 3 bases respectively, with 12 bases between them. CDR1 is SGHRS, CDR2 YFSETQ, per germline. The CDR3 DNA reads TGCGCCAGCAGCTGGGACGGCGTTTACACCGGGGAGCTGTTTTTT. Its protein product is CASSWDGVYTGELFF.

Ten or more counts support this clonotype. The chain is built from TRBV5-1 and TRBJ1-2; 10 bases align to TRBD1. CDR3 length: 13 amino acids. J gave up 8 bases and V 5 bases, and 6 bases lay outside the gene matches. CDR1 SGHRS and CDR2 YFSETQ come from the germline V gene. The CDR3, as DNA: TGCGCCAGCAGTGCCGGGACAGGGGAAGGCTACACCTTC. Residues: CASSAGTGEGYTF.

This clonotype was detected many times. The chain joins TRBV6-1 to TRBJ1-1; 9 bases align to TRBD1. The CDR3 extends over 16 amino acids. V lost 3 bases to trimming and J lost 0 bases; unmatched junction nucleotides: 5. Germline V gene lookup returns CDR1 MNHNS and CDR2 SASEGT. CDR3 DNA sequence: TGTGCCAGCAGTGATATTGGGACAGGGATGAACACTGAAGCTTTCTTT. It specifies CASSDIGTGMNTEAFF.

The sample holds a few counts of this clonotype. The CDR3 reads CASSLQGVTQPQHF. The CDR3 DNA is TGTGCCAGCAGTTTACAAGGGGTAACGCAGCCCCAGCATTTT. This sequence joins TRBV12-3 or TRBV12-4 and TRBJ1-5; D possibly corresponds to TRBD1 (5 bases). The CDR3 sequence is 14 residues long. Deletions cut 2 bases from V and 7 bases from J, with 12 bases between.

In this sample, this clonotype turned up many times. The V gene is TRBV11-2, the J gene TRBJ2-5; D unresolved. Germline values: CDR1 SGHAT, CDR2 FQNNGV. The V end was cut by 0 bases, the J end by 3 bases, with 14 bases between. The CDR3 totals 16 residues. CDR3 sequence reads: CASSLDRFGTKETQYF. The DNA of the CDR3 is TGTGCCAGCAGCTTAGATCGTTTTGGCACCAAAGAGACCCAGTACTTC.

There are a few counts of this clonotype. The chain links TRBV7-3 to TRBJ2-3; 11 bases are shared with TRBD1. With V trimmed by 0 bases and J by 7 bases, 3 bases remained unmatched. This CDR3 comprises 15 residues. Germline CDR1 and CDR2: SGHTA and FQGTGA. CDR3 nucleotides: TGTGCCAGCAGCTTAACCGGGACAGGGGGACATACGCAGTATTTT. This codes for CASSLTGTGGHTQYF. The variable domain in full, with the rest retrieved from reference TRBV7-3 and TRBJ2-3, is GAGVSQTPSNKVTEKGKYVELRCDPISGHTALYWYRQSLGQGPEFLIYFQGTGAADDSGLPNDRFFAVRPEGSVSTLKIQRTERGDSAVYLCASSLTGTGGHTQYFGPGTRLTVL.